The T cell receptor beta chain described here comes from a study of CD8+CD57+ T cells in acquired aplastic anemia. Study in general: Sorted CD4+ plus CD8+ cells gave DNA averaging roughly 3 ug.

CDR1 and CDR2 (germline): MNHEY, SVGAGI. Trimming stripped 4 bases from V and 1 base from J, with 5 bases between. The CDR3 is made up of 13 amino acids. The authors sequenced patients whose flow cytometry had shown CD8+CD57+ cell expansion. This clonotype came up many times. Investigators profiled TCR beta VDJ and CDR3 from genomic DNA template. From the reads, TCRdb called clonotypes with MiXCR, one entry per CDR3 protein. The repertoire holds about 180,000 distinct CDR3 sequences, around 50% seen once, with 10% to 15% in the top ten. The clonotype was recovered from a human donor with aplastic anemia. The source material was sorted CD4+, CD8+, or CD8+CD57+ T cells (not recorded which) from PBMCs. J is TRBJ1-3 and V is TRBV6-5, with D uncertain. CDR3 nucleotides: TGTGCCAGCAGTTCCCTATCTGGAAACACCATATATTTT. Translated: CASSSLSGNTIYF.